This TCR beta chain was recovered during a study of blood T cells in healthy people across ages. Study-level points and caveats: Unsorted PBMCs blocked a conclusive comparison of naive and antigen-experienced cells.

On this clonotype: Its specificity is unknown.

Sample-barcoded 5' priming and a J-beta primer mix drove a second PCR of about 6 to 12 cycles. Researchers report that a template-switch adaptor with 12 random nucleotides tagged each cDNA molecule. Each CDR3 protein is one row after TCRdb ran MiXCR on the 5' RACE reads. The sample records around 500,000 distinct CDR3 sequences, about 27% being singletons. Trimming removed 5 bases from V and 7 bases from J, with 15 bases in between. The CDR3 covers 15 residues. Per the germline V gene, CDR1 is ENHRY and CDR2 is SYGVKD. In addition, the sample was reused for a study of T cells of mothers and their children. That study reports: Extraction yielded RNA that went, in full, into cDNA synthesis at approximately 1.5 ug per 15 ul. Overlap ran slightly, non-significantly higher for related than unrelated mother-child pairs.

Sequenced material: blood. The source is a boy aged 2-9 years in good health. V and J are TRBV10-3 and TRBJ1-6, with D possibly matching TRBD1 (5 bases). For the CDR3, the DNA is TGTGCCATCAGTACCGGGACGACTGAGAATTCACCCCTCCACTTT. This translates into CAISTGTTENSPLHF.